The 26 T cell receptor beta chains listed next were all sequenced from one sample in a study of blood T cell repertoires in COVID-19 (dated by TCRdb to the early 2020s). Library preparation used the immunoSEQ multiplex PCR assay. As stored in TCRdb, this immuneACCESS dataset retains in-frame rearrangements with V and J assigned. A fraction of the clones does not appear; measured against another copy, unresolved V genes explain less than half of the discrepancy, and the remainder lacks a known reason. The sample table lists about 24,000 clones, around 89% of them with a count of one. In total, the top ten clones hold 9.7% of the sample. The sample taken for sequencing was peripheral blood. These receptors were obtained from a man aged 70 or older with acute or convalescent COVID-19.

The CDR3 protein is CASSLEVGGYGYTF. The CDR3 DNA reads as TGTGCCAGCAGCTTAGAGGTCGGGGGCTATGGCTACACCTTC. J is TRBJ1-2 and V is TRBV7-2; D may be TRBD1 (5 bases). The V end was cut by 1 base, the J end by 4 bases, with 10 bases between. Germline V gene sequence: CDR1 SGHTA, CDR2 FQGNSA. The CDR3 is 14 residues long.

This clone was detected once. This chain joins TRBV24-1 and TRBJ2-7; 10 bases are a match to TRBD2. The V gene's germline CDR1 is KGHDR and CDR2 SFDVKD. J was trimmed by 6 bases and V by 5 bases; bases with no gene match: 15. This CDR3 spans 17 amino acids. CDR3 sequence: CATSGPGPGTSVTEQYF. The CDR3 coding sequence is TGTGCCACCAGTGGACCGGGGCCAGGGACTAGCGTCACCGAGCAGTACTTC.

The rearrangement uses TRBV6-1 and TRBJ1-5; the D gene is possibly TRBD1 (5 bases). The CDR3 totals 15 residues. V was trimmed by 0 bases and J by 2 bases, leaving 8 bases between them. From germline, CDR1 is MNHNS and CDR2 SASEGT. CDR3 DNA sequence: TGTGCCAGCAGTGAAGCCAGGGCCGGCAATCAGCCCCAGCATTTT. This sequence encodes CASSEARAGNQPQHF.

The rearrangement links TRBV5-5 to TRBJ2-3, with a weak D call TRBD1 (6 bases). The germline V and J ends were trimmed by 3 bases and 1 base, with 15 bases remaining between them. The CDR3 sequence is 16 residues long. Germline V gene lookup returns CDR1 SGHKS and CDR2 YYEKEE (reference sequence). This CDR3 is CASSWTALTGTDTQYF. DNA for the CDR3: TGTGCCAGCAGCTGGACAGCGCTAACTGGCACAGATACGCAGTATTTT.

Turning to this clone: The germline gene is not matched at one end of the junction; a read error may be the cause. V and J are TRBV19 and TRBJ2-1, with TRBD2 matching over 8 bases. This CDR3 is built from 16 residues. Germline V gene data show CDR1 as LNHDA and CDR2 as SQIVND (reference sequence). CDR3 residues: CVSSLNGGVTYNEQFF. In DNA, the CDR3 is TGTGTCAGTAGTCTAAACGGGGGGGTCACCTACAATGAGCAGTTCTTC.

The rearrangement uses TRBV6-5 and TRBJ1-6; TRBD1 agrees at 9 bases. The V and J ends lost 7 bases and 10 bases, in that order; junction bases with no gene match: 5. Germline V gene data show CDR1 as MNHEY and CDR2 as SVGAGI. This CDR3 comprises 13 residues. CDR3 sequence (DNA): TGTGCCAGCACCCCGACAGGGGGATCACCCCTCCACTTT. It translates to CASTPTGGSPLHF.

This clone was picked up one time. The J gene is TRBJ1-5, the V gene TRBV7-8, with D perhaps matching TRBD1 (6 bases). V was cut by 6 bases and J by 4 bases, with 16 bases left in between. Per the germline V gene, CDR1 is SGHVS and CDR2 is FQNEAQ. This CDR3 has 15 amino acids. The CDR3 nucleotides are TGTGCCAGCAGGCCCACAGGGACCAGGAATCAGCCCCAGCATTTT. Its protein is CASRPTGTRNQPQHF.

The chain employs TRBV28 and TRBJ2-7; 8 nucleotides agree with TRBD2. The CDR3 is 15 amino acids. V lost 7 bases and J lost 7; bases outside the gene matches: 15. Germline assignment: CDR1 MDHEN and CDR2 SYDVKM. The CDR3: CASTPQVAGPREQYF. DNA of the CDR3: TGTGCCAGCACCCCTCAGGTAGCGGGACCACGGGAGCAGTACTTC.

The rearrangement uses TRBV10-3 and TRBJ2-1, with TRBD2 as a possible D gene (5 bases). V shed 0 bases and J shed 6 bases, with 6 bases lying between them. Germline CDR1 ENHRY, CDR2 SYGVKD. The CDR3 has 13 amino acids. CDR3 region: CAISESAGNEQFF. The DNA for the CDR3 is TGTGCCATCAGTGAGTCGGCGGGCAATGAGCAGTTCTTC.

V usage is TRBV18 and J usage is TRBJ1-5; unclear D gene. CDR3 length: 13 residues. CDR1 is KGHSH, CDR2 LQKENI, per germline. The V gene lost 2 bases and the J gene lost 7 bases, with 9 bases spanning the gap. CDR3 in DNA: TGTGCCAGCTCACCAGCTCCTGGCCAGCCCCAGCATTTT. It is translated as CASSPAPGQPQHF.

The J gene is TRBJ1-1, the V gene TRBV7-2, with D perhaps TRBD1 (5 bases). The V end lost 4 bases, the J end lost 2 bases, and 14 bases lay between the germline ends. The CDR3 is 15 residues long. In germline, CDR1 is SGHTA, CDR2 FQGNSA. The CDR3 nucleotides read TGTGCCAGCAGCTCCTATAGACAGCCTAACACTGAAGCTTTCTTT. It is translated as CASSSYRQPNTEAFF.

The chain links TRBV7-9 to TRBJ2-1, with a weak D call TRBD2 (5 bases). Deletions cut 5 bases from V and 0 bases from J, with 8 bases between. The CDR3 is 14 amino acids. Germline CDR1 and CDR2: SEHNR and FQNEAQ (reference sequence). The CDR3 DNA reads TGTGCCAGCAGCGCTCGGGACTCCTACAATGAGCAGTTCTTC. This translates into CASSARDSYNEQFF.

The CDR3 region has the DNA TGTGCCAGCAGTTTAACAGGGGGTCAGCCCCAGCATTTT. Encoded protein: CASSLTGGQPQHF. The V call is TRBV12-3 or TRBV12-4, the J call TRBJ1-5; 8 bases are shared with TRBD1. This CDR3 is 13 amino acids long. Trimming cost V 2 bases and J 6 bases; bases outside gene matches: 0.

The CDR3 bases are TGTGCCAGCGTGCGGGACAGGGGGGGCTATGGCTACACCTTC. It codes for CASVRDRGGYGYTF. The rearrangement joins TRBV5-6 to TRBJ1-2; TRBD1 matches at 11 bases. The CDR3 covers 14 residues. J gave up 4 bases and V 7 bases, and 6 bases lay outside the gene matches. CDR1 SGHDT and CDR2 YYEEEE come from the germline V gene.

This rearrangement joins TRBV2 to TRBJ1-5, with TRBD1 matching 8 bases. The CDR3 has 13 residues. Germline V gene data show CDR1 as SNHLY and CDR2 as FYNNEI. Trimming at V came to 7 bases and at J to 4 bases, leaving 3 bases not matched to a gene. CDR3 loop: CASTWTGNQPQHF. The CDR3 DNA is TGTGCCAGCACCTGGACAGGGAATCAGCCCCAGCATTTT.

The rearrangement links TRBV7-8 to TRBJ1-1, with TRBD1 matching 7 bases. Germline V CDR1 and CDR2: SGHVS, FQNEAQ. The CDR3 spans 17 residues. With V trimmed by 5 bases and J by 0 bases, 12 bases remained unmatched. The CDR3, as DNA: TGTGCCAGCAGCGAACGGGACAGTCTCTTCATGAACACTGAAGCTTTCTTT. It is translated as CASSERDSLFMNTEAFF. Supplemented by reference TRBV7-8 and TRBJ1-1, the full variable domain reads GAGVSQSPRYKVAKRGQDVALRCDPISGHVSLFWYQQALGQGPEFLTYFQNEAQLDKSGLPSDRFFAERPEGSVSTLKIQRTQQEDSAVYLCASSERDSLFMNTEAFFGQGTRLTVV.

This chain uses TRBV25-1 with TRBJ2-3; 7 bases are a match to TRBD2. V gave up 5 bases and J gave up 0 bases; unmatched junction bases: 14. Germline CDR1 and CDR2: MGHDK and SYGVNS. The CDR3 is 18 residues long. CDR3 nucleotides: TGTGCCAGCAGTCCCAACGGGAGGTCCCTCTCTAGCACAGATACGCAGTATTTT. This encodes CASSPNGRSLSSTDTQYF.

The chain is built from TRBV27 and TRBJ2-2, with D possibly matching TRBD1 (6 bases). Germline lookup yields CDR1 MNHEY and CDR2 SMNVEV (reference sequence). The CDR3 contains 15 residues. Trimming took off 3 bases at V and 4 bases at J, with 12 bases between the two ends. CDR3 nucleotides: TGTGCCAGCAGTTTCCGACAGGTCAGCACCGGGGAGCTGTTTTTT. Encoded protein: CASSFRQVSTGELFF.

J is TRBJ2-1 and V is TRBV19, with 11 bases matching TRBD2. Germline trimming cut 3 bases from V and 4 bases from J; bases unmatched to any gene: 8. The CDR3 length is 17 residues. CDR1 is LNHDA and CDR2 is SQIVND in the germline V gene (reference sequence). This CDR3 reads CASSIRLAGGLYNEQFF. The CDR3 DNA follows: TGTGCCAGTAGTATTCGGCTAGCGGGGGGCCTATACAATGAGCAGTTCTTC.

This chain links TRBV28 with TRBJ2-2, with 9 bases lining up with TRBD2. In germline, CDR1 is MDHEN, CDR2 SYDVKM. CDR3 length equals 18 residues. Trimming took 1 base from V and 1 from J; bases not matched to a gene: 7. The CDR3 protein is CASSLSAGGPLNTGELFF. CDR3 bases: TGTGCCAGCAGTTTATCCGCGGGAGGGCCCTTGAACACCGGGGAGCTGTTTTTT.

The gene calls are TRBV15 and TRBJ1-1; perhaps TRBD1 as D (6 bases). V lost 7 bases, J lost 3 bases, and 21 bases lay in between. This CDR3 is 16 amino acids long. CDR1 and CDR2 from the germline V gene are LNHNV and YYDKDF (reference sequence). Here the CDR3 reads CATMKDGGAGDTEAFF. In DNA form, the CDR3 reads TGTGCCACCATGAAGGACGGGGGGGCAGGGGACACTGAAGCTTTCTTT.

This sequence joins TRBV6-5 and TRBJ2-7; perhaps TRBD2 as D (5 bases). V was clipped by 6 bases and J by 9 bases, with 24 bases between them. This CDR3 has 15 residues. The germline V gene encodes CDR1 MNHEY and CDR2 SVGAGI. The CDR3 loop reads CASRKGGSSSPSQYF. The CDR3 DNA reads TGTGCCAGCAGGAAAGGCGGGTCATCATCCCCATCGCAGTACTTC.

The chain uses TRBV5-1 and TRBJ2-3; D not resolved. Trimming stripped 0 bases from V and 2 bases from J, with 13 bases between. The germline gives CDR1 SGHRS, CDR2 YFSETQ. The CDR3 totals 16 residues. The CDR3 sequence: CASSLEMGFITDTQYF. The CDR3 DNA sequence: TGCGCCAGCAGCTTGGAAATGGGCTTCATCACAGATACGCAGTATTTT.

The chain links TRBV28 to TRBJ1-5, with D tentatively TRBD1 (6 bases). The V gene lost 5 bases and the J gene lost 4 bases, with 30 bases spanning the gap. The CDR3 sequence is 20 residues long. Germline V gene data show CDR1 as MDHEN and CDR2 as SYDVKM. Here the CDR3 DNA reads TGTGCCAGCAGTCCACCCCCACGGACAGCTCGGCGGGGGGGGAATCAGCCCCAGCATTTT. This codes for CASSPPPRTARRGGNQPQHF.

CDR3 in DNA: TGTGCCATCAGTGGATCTAGCGTGGGCAATGAGCAGTTCTTC. Amino acids: CAISGSSVGNEQFF. The J gene is TRBJ2-1, the V gene TRBV10-3; the D gene is possibly TRBD2 (6 bases). The germline CDR1 and CDR2 sequences are ENHRY and SYGVKD. The CDR3 consists of 14 residues. Trimming removed 4 bases from V and 6 bases from J, with 13 bases in between.

This chain uses TRBV18 with TRBJ2-1; TRBD2 agrees at 11 bases. The V and J ends lost 0 bases and 2 bases, in that order; junction bases with no gene match: 6. The CDR3 has 18 residues. Germline assignment: CDR1 KGHSH and CDR2 LQKENI. The CDR3 DNA reads as TGTGCCAGCTCACCACCCTCCTTAGCGGGAGGGCCCTACAATGAGCAGTTCTTC. Its protein product is CASSPPSLAGGPYNEQFF.